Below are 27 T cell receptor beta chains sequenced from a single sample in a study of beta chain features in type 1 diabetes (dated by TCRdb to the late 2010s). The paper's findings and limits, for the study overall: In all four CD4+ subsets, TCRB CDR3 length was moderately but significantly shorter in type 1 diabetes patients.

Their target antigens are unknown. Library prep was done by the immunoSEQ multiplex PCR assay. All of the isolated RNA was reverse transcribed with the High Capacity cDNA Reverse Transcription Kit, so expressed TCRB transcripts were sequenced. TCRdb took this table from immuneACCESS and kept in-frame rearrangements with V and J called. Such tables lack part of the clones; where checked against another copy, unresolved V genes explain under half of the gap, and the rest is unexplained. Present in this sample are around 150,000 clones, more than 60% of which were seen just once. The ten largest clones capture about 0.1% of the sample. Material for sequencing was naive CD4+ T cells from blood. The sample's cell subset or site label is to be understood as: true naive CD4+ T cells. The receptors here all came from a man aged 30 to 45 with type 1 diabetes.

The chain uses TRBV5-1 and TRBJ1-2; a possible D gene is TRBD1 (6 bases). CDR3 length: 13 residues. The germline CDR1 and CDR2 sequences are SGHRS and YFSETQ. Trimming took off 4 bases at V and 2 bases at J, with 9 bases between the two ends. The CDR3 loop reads CASSLQGNYGYTF. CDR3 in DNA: TGCGCCAGCAGCCTACAGGGAAACTATGGCTACACCTTC.

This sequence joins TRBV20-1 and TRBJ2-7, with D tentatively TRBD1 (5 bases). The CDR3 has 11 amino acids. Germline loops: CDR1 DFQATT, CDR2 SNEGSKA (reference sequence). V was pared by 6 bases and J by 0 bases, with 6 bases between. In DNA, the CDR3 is TGCAGTGCGGACAACTCCTACGAGCAGTACTTC. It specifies CSADNSYEQYF.

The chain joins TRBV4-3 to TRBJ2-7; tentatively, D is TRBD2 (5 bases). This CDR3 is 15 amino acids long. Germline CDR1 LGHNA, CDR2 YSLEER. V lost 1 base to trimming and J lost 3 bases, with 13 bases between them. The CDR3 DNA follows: TGCGCCAGCAGCCAAGTAACGGGGTTAAGCTACGAGCAGTACTTC. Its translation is CASSQVTGLSYEQYF.

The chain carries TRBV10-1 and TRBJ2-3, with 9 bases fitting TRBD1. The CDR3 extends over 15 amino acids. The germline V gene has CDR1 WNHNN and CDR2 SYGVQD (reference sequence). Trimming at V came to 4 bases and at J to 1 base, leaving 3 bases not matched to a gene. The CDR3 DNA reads TGCGCCAGCAGTGCCGGGGACAGGGGCACAGATACGCAGTATTTT. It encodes CASSAGDRGTDTQYF.

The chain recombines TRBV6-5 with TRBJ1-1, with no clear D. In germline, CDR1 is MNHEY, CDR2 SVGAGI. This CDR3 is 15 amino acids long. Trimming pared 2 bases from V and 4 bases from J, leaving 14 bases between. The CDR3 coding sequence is TGTGCCAGCAGTTACCTCCCCTCGTGGAGCACTGAAGCTTTCTTT. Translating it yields CASSYLPSWSTEAFF.

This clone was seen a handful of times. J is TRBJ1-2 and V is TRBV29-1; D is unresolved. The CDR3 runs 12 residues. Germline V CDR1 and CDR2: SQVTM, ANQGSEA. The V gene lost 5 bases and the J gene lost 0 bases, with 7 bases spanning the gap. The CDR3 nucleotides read TGCAGCGTTCAGCCGGCTAACTATGGCTACACCTTC. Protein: CSVQPANYGYTF.

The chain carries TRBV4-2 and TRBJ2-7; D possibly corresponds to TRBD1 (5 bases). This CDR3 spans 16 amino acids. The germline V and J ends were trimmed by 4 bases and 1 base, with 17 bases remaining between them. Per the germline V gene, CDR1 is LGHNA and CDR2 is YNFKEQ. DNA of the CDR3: TGTGCCAGCAGCCCCCTTGGTAGGGGTGGATCCTACGAGCAGTACTTC. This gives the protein CASSPLGRGGSYEQYF.

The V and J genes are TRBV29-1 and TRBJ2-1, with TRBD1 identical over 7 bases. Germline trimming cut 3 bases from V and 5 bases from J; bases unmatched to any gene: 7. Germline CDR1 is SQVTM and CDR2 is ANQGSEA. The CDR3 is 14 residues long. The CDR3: CSVDHRGGHNEQFF. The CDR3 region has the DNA TGCAGCGTTGATCACCGAGGGGGCCACAATGAGCAGTTCTTC.

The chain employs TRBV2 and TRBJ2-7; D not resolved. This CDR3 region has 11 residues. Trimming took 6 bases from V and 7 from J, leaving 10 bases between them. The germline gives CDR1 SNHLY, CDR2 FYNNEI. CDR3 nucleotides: TGTGCCAGCAGACTTATGGGTGAGCAGTACTTC. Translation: CASRLMGEQYF.

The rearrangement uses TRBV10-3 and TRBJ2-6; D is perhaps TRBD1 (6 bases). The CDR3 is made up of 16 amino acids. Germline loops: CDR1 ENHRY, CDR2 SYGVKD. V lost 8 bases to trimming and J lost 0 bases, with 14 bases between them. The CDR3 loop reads CAIARDKSSGANVLTF. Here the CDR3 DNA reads TGTGCCATCGCCCGGGACAAGAGCTCTGGGGCCAACGTCCTGACTTTC.

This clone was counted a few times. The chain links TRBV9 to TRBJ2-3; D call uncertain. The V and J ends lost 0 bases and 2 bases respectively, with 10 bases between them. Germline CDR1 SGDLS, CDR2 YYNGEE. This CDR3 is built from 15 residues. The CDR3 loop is CASSVAAAPTDTQYF. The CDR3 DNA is TGTGCCAGCAGCGTAGCTGCAGCTCCCACAGATACGCAGTATTTT.

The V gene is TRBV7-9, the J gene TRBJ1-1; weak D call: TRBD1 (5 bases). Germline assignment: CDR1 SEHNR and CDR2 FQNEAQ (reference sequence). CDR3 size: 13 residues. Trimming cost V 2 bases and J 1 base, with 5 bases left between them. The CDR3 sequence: CASSLQGNTEAFF. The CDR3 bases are TGTGCCAGCAGCTTACAGGGGAACACTGAAGCTTTCTTT.

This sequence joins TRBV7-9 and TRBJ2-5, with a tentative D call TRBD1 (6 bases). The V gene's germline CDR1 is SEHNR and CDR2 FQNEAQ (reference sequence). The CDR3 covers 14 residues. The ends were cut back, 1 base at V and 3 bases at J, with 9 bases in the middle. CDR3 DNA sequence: TGTGCCAGCAGCTTAGTCGCAGGGGAAGAGACCCAGTACTTC. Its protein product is CASSLVAGEETQYF.

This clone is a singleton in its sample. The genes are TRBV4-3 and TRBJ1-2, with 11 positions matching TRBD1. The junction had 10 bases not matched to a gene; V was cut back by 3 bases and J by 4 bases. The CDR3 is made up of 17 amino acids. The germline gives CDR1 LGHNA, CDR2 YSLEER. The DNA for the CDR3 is TGCGCCAGCAGCCATTGGACAGGGGGCGTAGAGAGCTATGGCTACACCTTC. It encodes CASSHWTGGVESYGYTF.

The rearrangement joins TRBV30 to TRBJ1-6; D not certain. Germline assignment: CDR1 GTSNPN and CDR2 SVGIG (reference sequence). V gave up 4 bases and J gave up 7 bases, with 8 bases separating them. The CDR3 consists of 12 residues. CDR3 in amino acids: CAWKRVNSPLHF. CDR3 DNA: TGTGCCTGGAAGAGGGTAAATTCACCCCTCCACTTT.

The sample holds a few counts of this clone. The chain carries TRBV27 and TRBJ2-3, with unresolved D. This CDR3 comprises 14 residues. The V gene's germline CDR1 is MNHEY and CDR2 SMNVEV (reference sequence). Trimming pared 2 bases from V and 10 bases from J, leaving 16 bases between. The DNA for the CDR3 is TGTGCCAGCAGTTTAAGATCTTCCTATGGTCCGCAGTATTTT. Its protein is CASSLRSSYGPQYF.

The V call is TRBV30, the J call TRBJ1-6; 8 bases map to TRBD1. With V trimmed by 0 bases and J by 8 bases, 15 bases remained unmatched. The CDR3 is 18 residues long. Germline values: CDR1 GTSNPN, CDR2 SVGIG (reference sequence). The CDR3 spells CAWSVGLITGQVDSPLHF. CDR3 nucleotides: TGTGCCTGGAGTGTAGGTTTAATTACGGGACAGGTCGATTCACCCCTCCACTTT.

Here the CDR3 DNA reads TGTGCCAGCAGCGTTCGAACCGGGACAGGGGCGTACAATGAGCAGTTCTTC. Protein: CASSVRTGTGAYNEQFF. J is TRBJ2-1 and V is TRBV9, with TRBD1 identical over 10 bases. Trimming took 2 bases from V and 4 from J; bases not matched to a gene: 9. This CDR3 is built from 17 residues. Germline assignment: CDR1 SGDLS and CDR2 YYNGEE.

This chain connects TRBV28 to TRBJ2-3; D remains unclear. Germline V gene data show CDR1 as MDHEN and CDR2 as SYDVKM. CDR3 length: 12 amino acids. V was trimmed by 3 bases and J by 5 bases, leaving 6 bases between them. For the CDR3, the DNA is TGTGCCAGCAGTTTCAAAAGAGATACGCAGTATTTT. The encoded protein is CASSFKRDTQYF.

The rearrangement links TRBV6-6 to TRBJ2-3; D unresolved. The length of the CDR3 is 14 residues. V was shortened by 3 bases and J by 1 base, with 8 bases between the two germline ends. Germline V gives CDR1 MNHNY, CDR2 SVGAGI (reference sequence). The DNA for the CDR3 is TGTGCCAGCAGTTATGCGGCAGGCACAGATACGCAGTATTTT. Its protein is CASSYAAGTDTQYF.

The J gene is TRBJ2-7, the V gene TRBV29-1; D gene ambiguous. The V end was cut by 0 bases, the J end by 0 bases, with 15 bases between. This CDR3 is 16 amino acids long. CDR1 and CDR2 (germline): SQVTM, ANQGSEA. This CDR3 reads CSVEEVLGKSSYEQYF. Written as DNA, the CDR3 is TGCAGCGTTGAAGAAGTTTTGGGCAAAAGCTCCTACGAGCAGTACTTC.

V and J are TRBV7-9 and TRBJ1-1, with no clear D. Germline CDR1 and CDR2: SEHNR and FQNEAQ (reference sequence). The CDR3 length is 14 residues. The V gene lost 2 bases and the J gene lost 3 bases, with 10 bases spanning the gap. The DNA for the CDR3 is TGTGCCAGCAGCTTATTGGGTCGGGACACTGAAGCTTTCTTT. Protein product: CASSLLGRDTEAFF.

CDR3 in DNA: TGTGCCTGGAGTGCGTTTGGGGCACTTTACGAGCAGTACTTC. Its protein is CAWSAFGALYEQYF. The V and J genes are TRBV30 and TRBJ2-7, with D tentatively TRBD1 (5 bases). The CDR3 contains 14 residues. The ends were cut back, 1 base at V and 4 bases at J, with 14 bases in the middle. Germline CDR1 and CDR2: GTSNPN and SVGIG (reference sequence).

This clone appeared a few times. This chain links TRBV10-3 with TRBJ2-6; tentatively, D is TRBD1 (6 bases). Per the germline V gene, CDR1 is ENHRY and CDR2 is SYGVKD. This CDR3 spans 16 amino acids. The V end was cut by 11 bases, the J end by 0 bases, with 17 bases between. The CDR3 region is CAVEGQLSSGANVLTF. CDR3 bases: TGTGCCGTCGAAGGACAGCTGAGCTCTGGGGCCAACGTCCTGACTTTC.

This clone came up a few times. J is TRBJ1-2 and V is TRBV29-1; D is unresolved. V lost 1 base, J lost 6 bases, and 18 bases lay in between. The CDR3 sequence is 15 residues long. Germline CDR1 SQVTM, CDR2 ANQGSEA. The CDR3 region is CSVEVDQRQVDGYTF. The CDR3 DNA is TGCAGCGTTGAAGTTGATCAGAGGCAGGTCGATGGCTACACCTTC. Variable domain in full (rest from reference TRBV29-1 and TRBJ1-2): SAVISQKPSRDICQRGTSLTIQCQVDSQVTMMFWYRQQPGQSLTLIATANQGSEATYESGFVIDKFPISRPNLTFSTLTVSNMSPEDSSIYLCSVEVDQRQVDGYTFGSGTRLTVV.

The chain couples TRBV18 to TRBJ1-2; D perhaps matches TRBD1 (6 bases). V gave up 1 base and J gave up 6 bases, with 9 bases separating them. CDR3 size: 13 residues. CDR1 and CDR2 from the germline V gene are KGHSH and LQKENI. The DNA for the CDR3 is TGTGCCAGCTCACCACACAGGGAAGATGGCTACACCTTC. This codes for CASSPHREDGYTF.

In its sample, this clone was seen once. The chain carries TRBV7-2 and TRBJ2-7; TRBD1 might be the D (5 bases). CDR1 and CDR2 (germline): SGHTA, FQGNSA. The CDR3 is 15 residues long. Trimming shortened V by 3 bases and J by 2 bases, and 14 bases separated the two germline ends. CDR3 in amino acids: CASSFGAGKPYEQYF. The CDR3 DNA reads TGTGCCAGCAGCTTTGGGGCAGGGAAACCCTACGAGCAGTACTTC.